The T cell receptor beta chain described here comes from a study of cytotoxic CD8 clonotypes in ibrutinib-treated CLL. Per germline, CDR1 MGHRA and CDR2 YSYEKL. Trimming took 0 bases from V and 2 from J, leaving 16 bases between them. The CDR3 has 17 residues. The data were produced by immunoSEQ multiplex PCR, yet TCRdb's version contains in-frame clones alone and is incomplete. The sample includes about 300,000 clones, 60% to 80% seen only once; the top ten take 5.6%. V usage is TRBV4-1 and J usage is TRBJ1-2; D uncertain. This receptor was taken from a human donor with chronic lymphocytic leukemia. The sequencing used PBMCs, collected at disease progression, from a patient treated with ibrutinib. CDR3 sequence: CASSQDILGERNYGYTF. For the CDR3, the DNA is TGCGCCAGCAGCCAAGATATCTTGGGAGAACGGAACTATGGCTACACCTTC.